These 8 T cell receptor beta chains were all obtained from the same sample, sequenced in a study of CD4 T cells in relation to SARS-CoV-2 and coronaviruses. Antigens for these TCRs are unknown. Measured with immunoSEQ multiplex PCR; TCRdb has only the in-frame clones, and not every one. Among about 36,000 clones listed, more than 65% were seen once. Sequences were obtained from memory CD4+ T cells from PBMCs, cultured in vitro. Receptor source: an adult with COVID-19.

This chain uses TRBV7-2 with TRBJ2-1; the match to TRBD1 covers 9 bases. Germline V lookup: CDR1 SGHTA, CDR2 FQGNSA. Trimming removed 0 bases from V and 3 bases from J; junction bases left unmatched: 0. The CDR3 has 15 residues. The CDR3 loop is CASSLAGQGYNEQFF. CDR3 DNA: TGTGCCAGCAGCTTAGCGGGACAGGGCTACAATGAGCAGTTCTTC.

The chain links TRBV15 to TRBJ1-2; D is ambiguous. The germline V and J ends were trimmed by 0 bases and 4 bases, with 12 bases remaining between them. The germline CDR1 and CDR2 sequences are LNHNV and YYDKDF (reference sequence). The CDR3 totals 15 residues. CDR3 region: CATSRDLGIPYGYTF. Written as DNA, the CDR3 is TGTGCCACCAGCAGAGATCTTGGGATTCCCTATGGCTACACCTTC.

The chain carries TRBV20-1 and TRBJ2-7; the D gene is possibly TRBD1 (5 bases). CDR3 length: 11 residues. The germline CDR1 and CDR2 sequences are DFQATT and SNEGSKA (reference sequence). V was clipped by 6 bases and J by 6 bases, with 12 bases between them. CDR3 sequence: CSASQATEQYF. The CDR3 DNA reads as TGCAGTGCCTCACAGGCCACCGAGCAGTACTTC.

V usage is TRBV7-8 and J usage is TRBJ2-7; TRBD1 might be the D (6 bases). V gave up 6 bases and J gave up 2 bases, with 17 bases separating them. The CDR3 spans 15 residues. Germline V lookup: CDR1 SGHVS, CDR2 FQNEAQ. DNA of the CDR3: TGTGCCAGCAGTCCGGGGCAGGGGTTGACCTACGAGCAGTACTTC. This gives the protein CASSPGQGLTYEQYF. Supplemented by reference TRBV7-8 and TRBJ2-7, the full variable domain reads GAGVSQSPRYKVAKRGQDVALRCDPISGHVSLFWYQQALGQGPEFLTYFQNEAQLDKSGLPSDRFFAERPEGSVSTLKIQRTQQEDSAVYLCASSPGQGLTYEQYFGPGTRLTVT.

V gene TRBV29-1 combines with J gene TRBJ2-7; D may correspond to TRBD1 or TRBD2 (6 bases each). The length of the CDR3 is 11 residues. The V gene lost 7 bases and the J gene lost 3 bases, with 10 bases spanning the gap. CDR1 SQVTM and CDR2 ANQGSEA come from the germline V gene. The CDR3 protein is CSGGTNYEQYF. The CDR3 coding sequence is TGCAGCGGCGGGACAAACTACGAGCAGTACTTC.

The rearrangement joins TRBV28 to TRBJ1-1; D remains unclear. Trimming pared 5 bases from V and 4 bases from J, leaving 20 bases between. CDR1 MDHEN and CDR2 SYDVKM come from the germline V gene. This CDR3 spans 16 amino acids. The CDR3 bases are TGTGCCAGCAGTCCCCACCTCGGTGGTGTCCCCACTGAAGCTTTCTTT. Protein: CASSPHLGGVPTEAFF.

This clone came up a few times. The J gene is TRBJ2-5, the V gene TRBV4-1; possible D gene TRBD1, 5 bases. CDR3 length: 18 residues. V was cut by 1 base and J by 5 bases, with 23 bases left in between. Germline V gene data show CDR1 as MGHRA and CDR2 as YSYEKL. This CDR3 reads CASSQVSLGASSKETQYF. The CDR3 nucleotides read TGCGCCAGCAGCCAAGTATCTCTAGGGGCCTCGTCGAAGGAGACCCAGTACTTC.

This clone was recorded a few times. This rearrangement joins TRBV4-3 to TRBJ2-5, with TRBD1 matching over 11 bases. The CDR3 consists of 16 residues. Germline trimming cut 4 bases from V and 4 bases from J; bases unmatched to any gene: 8. Germline V gene data show CDR1 as LGHNA and CDR2 as YSLEER. CDR3 in DNA: TGCGCCAGCAGCCCGGGCCGGGACAGGGGGGGAGAGACCCAGTACTTC. Protein product: CASSPGRDRGGETQYF.